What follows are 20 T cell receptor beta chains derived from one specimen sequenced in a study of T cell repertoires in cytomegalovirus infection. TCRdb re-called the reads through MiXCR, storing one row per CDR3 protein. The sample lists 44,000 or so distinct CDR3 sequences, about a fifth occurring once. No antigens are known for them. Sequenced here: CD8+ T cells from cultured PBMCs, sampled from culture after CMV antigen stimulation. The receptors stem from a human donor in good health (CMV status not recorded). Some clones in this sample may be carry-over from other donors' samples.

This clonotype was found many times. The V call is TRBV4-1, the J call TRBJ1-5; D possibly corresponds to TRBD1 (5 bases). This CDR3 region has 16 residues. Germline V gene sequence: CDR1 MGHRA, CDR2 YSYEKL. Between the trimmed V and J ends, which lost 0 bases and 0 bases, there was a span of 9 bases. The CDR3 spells CASSQEGPYSNQPQHF. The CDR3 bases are TGCGCCAGCAGCCAAGAGGGGCCTTATAGCAATCAGCCCCAGCATTTT.

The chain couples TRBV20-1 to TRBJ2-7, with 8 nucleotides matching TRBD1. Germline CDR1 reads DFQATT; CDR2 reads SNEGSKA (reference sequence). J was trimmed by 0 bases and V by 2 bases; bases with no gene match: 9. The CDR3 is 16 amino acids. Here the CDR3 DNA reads TGCAGTGCTAGACCAAGGGACAGGTTGATCTCCTACGAGCAGTACTTC. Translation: CSARPRDRLISYEQYF.

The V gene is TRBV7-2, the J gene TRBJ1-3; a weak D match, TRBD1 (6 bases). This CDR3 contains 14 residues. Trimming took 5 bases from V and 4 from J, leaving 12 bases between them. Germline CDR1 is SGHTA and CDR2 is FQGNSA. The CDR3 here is CASSRGGSGNTIYF. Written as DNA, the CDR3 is TGTGCCAGCAGCAGAGGGGGTTCGGGAAACACCATATATTTT.

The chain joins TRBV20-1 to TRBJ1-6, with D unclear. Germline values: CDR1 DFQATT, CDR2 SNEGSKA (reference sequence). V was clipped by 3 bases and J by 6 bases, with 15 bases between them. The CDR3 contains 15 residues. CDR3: CSASMRMNPNSPLHF. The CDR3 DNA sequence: TGCAGTGCTAGTATGAGGATGAACCCTAATTCACCCCTCCACTTT.

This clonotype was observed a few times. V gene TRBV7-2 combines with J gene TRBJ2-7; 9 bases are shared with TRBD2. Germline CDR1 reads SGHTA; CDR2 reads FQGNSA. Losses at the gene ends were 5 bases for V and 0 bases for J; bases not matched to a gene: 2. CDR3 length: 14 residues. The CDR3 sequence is CASSQTSGSYEQYF. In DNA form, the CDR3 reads TGTGCCAGCAGCCAGACTAGCGGCTCCTACGAGCAGTACTTC.

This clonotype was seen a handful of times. In nucleotides, the CDR3 is TGTGCCAGCACGCTTTCTTCGGGACAGGCACACATTCAGTACTTC. Its protein is CASTLSSGQAHIQYF. This chain connects TRBV11-1 to TRBJ2-4; 8 bases align to TRBD1. The CDR3 contains 15 residues. After removal of 7 bases from V and 8 bases from J, the junction contained 13 bases not matched to a gene. From germline, CDR1 is SGHAT and CDR2 FQDESV (reference sequence).

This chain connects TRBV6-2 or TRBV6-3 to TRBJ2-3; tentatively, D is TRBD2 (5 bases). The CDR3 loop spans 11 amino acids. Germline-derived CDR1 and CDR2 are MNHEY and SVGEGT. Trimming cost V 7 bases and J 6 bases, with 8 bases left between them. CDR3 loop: CASTTGDTQYF. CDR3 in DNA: TGTGCCAGCACCACGGGGGATACGCAGTATTTT.

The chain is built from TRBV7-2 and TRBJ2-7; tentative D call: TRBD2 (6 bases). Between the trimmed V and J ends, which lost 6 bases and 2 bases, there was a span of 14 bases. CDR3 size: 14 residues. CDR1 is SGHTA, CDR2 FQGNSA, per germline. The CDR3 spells CASSPLANPYEQYF. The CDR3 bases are TGTGCCAGCAGTCCTCTAGCGAACCCCTACGAGCAGTACTTC.

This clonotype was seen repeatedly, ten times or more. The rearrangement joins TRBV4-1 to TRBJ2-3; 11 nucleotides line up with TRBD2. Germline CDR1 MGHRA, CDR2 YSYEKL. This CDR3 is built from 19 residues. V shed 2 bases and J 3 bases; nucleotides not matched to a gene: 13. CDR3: CASSQLTSGSPRRTDTQYF. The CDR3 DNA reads TGCGCCAGCAGCCAACTTACTAGCGGGAGTCCAAGGCGGACAGATACGCAGTATTTT.

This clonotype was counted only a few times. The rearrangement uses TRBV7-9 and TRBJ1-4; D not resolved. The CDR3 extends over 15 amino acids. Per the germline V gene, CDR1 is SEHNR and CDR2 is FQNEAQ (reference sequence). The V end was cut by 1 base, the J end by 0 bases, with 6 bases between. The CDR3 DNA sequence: TGTGCCAGCAGCTTAGAGAGATCAACTAATGAAAAACTGTTTTTT. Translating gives CASSLERSTNEKLFF.

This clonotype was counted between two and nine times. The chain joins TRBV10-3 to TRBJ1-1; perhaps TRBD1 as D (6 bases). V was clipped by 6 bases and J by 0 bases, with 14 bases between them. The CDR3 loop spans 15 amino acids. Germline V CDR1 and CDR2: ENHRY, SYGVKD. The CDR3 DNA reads TGTGCCATCAGGCAGGGGTCTAATCTGAACACTGAAGCTTTCTTT. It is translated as CAIRQGSNLNTEAFF.

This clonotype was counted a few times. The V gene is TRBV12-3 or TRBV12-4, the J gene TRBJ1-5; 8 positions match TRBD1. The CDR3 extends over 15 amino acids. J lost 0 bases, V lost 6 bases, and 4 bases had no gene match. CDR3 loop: CASRDRDNSNQPQHF. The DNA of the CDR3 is TGTGCCAGCAGGGACAGGGACAATAGCAATCAGCCCCAGCATTTT.

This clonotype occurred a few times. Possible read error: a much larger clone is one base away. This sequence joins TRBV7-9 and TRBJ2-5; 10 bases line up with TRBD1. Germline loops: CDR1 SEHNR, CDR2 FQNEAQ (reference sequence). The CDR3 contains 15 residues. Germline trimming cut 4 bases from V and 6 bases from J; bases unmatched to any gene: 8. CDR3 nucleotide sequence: TGTGCCAGCAGCTCCTCCCGGACAGGGGGTAAGACCCAGTACTTC. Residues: CASSSSRTGGKTQYF.

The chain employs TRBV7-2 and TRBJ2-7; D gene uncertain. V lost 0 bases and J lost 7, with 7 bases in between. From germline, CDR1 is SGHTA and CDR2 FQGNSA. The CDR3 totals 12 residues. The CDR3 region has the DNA TGTGCCAGCAGCTTAGCCGGACCGGAGCAGTACTTC. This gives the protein CASSLAGPEQYF.

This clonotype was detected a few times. DNA for the CDR3: TGTGCCACCAGCCCCTCAAGGACAGGGCGAGGCTATGGCTACACCTTC. This gives the protein CATSPSRTGRGYGYTF. J is TRBJ1-2 and V is TRBV15, with TRBD1 identical over 8 bases. The germline V gene encodes CDR1 LNHNV and CDR2 YYDKDF (reference sequence). J gave up 4 bases and V 5 bases, and 12 bases lay outside the gene matches. The CDR3 covers 16 residues.

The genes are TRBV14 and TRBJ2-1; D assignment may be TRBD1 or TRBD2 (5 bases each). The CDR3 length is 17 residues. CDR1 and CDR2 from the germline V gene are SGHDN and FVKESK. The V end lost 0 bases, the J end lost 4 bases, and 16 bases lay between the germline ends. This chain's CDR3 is CASSQEKLRGWYNEQFF. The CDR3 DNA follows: TGTGCCAGCAGCCAAGAAAAATTGAGGGGATGGTACAATGAGCAGTTCTTC. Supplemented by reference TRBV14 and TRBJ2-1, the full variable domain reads EAGVTQFPSHSVIEKGQTVTLRCDPISGHDNLYWYRRVMGKEIKFLLHFVKESKQDESGMPNNRFLAERTGGTYSTLKVQPAELEDSGVYFCASSQEKLRGWYNEQFFGPGTRLTVL.

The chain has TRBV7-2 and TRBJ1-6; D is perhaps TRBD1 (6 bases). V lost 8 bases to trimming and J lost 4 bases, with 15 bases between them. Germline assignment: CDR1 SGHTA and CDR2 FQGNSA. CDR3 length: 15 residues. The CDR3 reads CASAEGGPYNSPLHF. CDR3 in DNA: TGTGCCAGCGCCGAAGGGGGGCCTTATAATTCACCCCTCCACTTT.

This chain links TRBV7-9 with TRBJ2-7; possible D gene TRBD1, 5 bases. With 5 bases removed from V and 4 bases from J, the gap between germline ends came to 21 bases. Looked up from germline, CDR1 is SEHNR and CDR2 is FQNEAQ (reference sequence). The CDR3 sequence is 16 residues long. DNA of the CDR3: TGTGCCAGCAGCCTAACCCTGGGCAGGGAACATTACGAGCAGTACTTC. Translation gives CASSLTLGREHYEQYF.

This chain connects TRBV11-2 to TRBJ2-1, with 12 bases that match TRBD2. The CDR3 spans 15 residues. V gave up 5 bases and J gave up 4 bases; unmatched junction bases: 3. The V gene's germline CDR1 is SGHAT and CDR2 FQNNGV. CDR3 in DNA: TGTGCCAGCAGCCATCTAGCGGGAGGGTACAATGAGCAGTTCTTC. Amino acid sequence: CASSHLAGGYNEQFF.

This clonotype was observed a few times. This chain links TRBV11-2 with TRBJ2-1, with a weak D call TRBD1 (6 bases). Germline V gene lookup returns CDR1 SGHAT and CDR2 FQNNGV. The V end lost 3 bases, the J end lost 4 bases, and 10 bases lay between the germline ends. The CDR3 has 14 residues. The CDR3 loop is CASSFTGWYNEQFF. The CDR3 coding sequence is TGTGCCAGCAGCTTTACAGGGTGGTACAATGAGCAGTTCTTC. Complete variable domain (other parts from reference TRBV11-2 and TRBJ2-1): EAGVAQSPRYKIIEKRQSVAFWCNPISGHATLYWYQQILGQGPKLLIQFQNNGVVDDSQLPKDRFSAERLKGVDSTLKIQPAKLEDSAVYLCASSFTGWYNEQFFGPGTRLTVL.